Detailed here is one TCR beta chain. Its antigen is not identified. The sample comes from a study of T cells in Graves' hyperthyroidism and ophthalmopathy. Study-wide results and caveats: In the analysis, a 13 V-J model separated ophthalmopathy from stable hyperthyroidism.

Clinical Activity Scores of at least 3, NOSPECS grades of at least 4 and durations under 3 months characterized ophthalmopathy patients. PBMCs were sourced from approximately 9 ml fresh peripheral blood. The CDR3 sequence is 13 residues long. With 3 bases removed from V and 6 bases from J, the gap between germline ends came to 11 bases. The investigators amplified TCR beta CDR3 regions from RNA transcripts. Primed by the HTBI set, a first-round RT-PCR was run on the TCR CDR3. TCRdb re-derived calls from the multiplex PCR reads in MiXCR, one entry per CDR3 protein. The profile shows about 480,000 distinct CDR3 sequences, roughly a quarter of them singletons.

The chain couples TRBV12-3 or TRBV12-4 to TRBJ1-2; D gene unclear. The origin of this receptor is a woman aged 25-40 years with Graves' ophthalmopathy. Sequencing was done on a sample of blood. CDR3 bases: TGTGCCAGCAGTTTTGGGCATCAGCATGGCTACACCTTC. It codes for CASSFGHQHGYTF.